What follows are 26 T cell receptor beta chains derived from one specimen sequenced in a study of cytomegalovirus exposure and HLA in healthy donors. In the PCR, 60 Vbeta and 13 Jbeta primers were used. The assay was immunoSEQ multiplex PCR, and TCRdb's table has in-frame clones only and misses some. The repertoire holds about 120,000 clones, roughly 87% seen once, with 1.5% in the top ten. The sequencing input was PBMCs. Source of these receptors: a woman aged 18-29 years in good health and CMV-seronegative.

The chain links TRBV6-1 to TRBJ2-7, with D possibly being TRBD1 (6 bases). Trimming shortened V by 6 bases and J by 4 bases, and 16 bases separated the two germline ends. The CDR3 totals 14 residues. Per the germline V gene, CDR1 is MNHNS and CDR2 is SASEGT. CDR3 protein: CASRVQGRLYEQYF. CDR3 coding DNA: TGTGCCAGCAGGGTACAGGGTAGACTATACGAGCAGTACTTC.

The rearrangement uses TRBV21-1 and TRBJ2-2; the D call TRBD2 from the table was never checked on the DNA. TRBV21-1 constitutes a pseudogene. The CDR3 runs 13 residues. CDR3 in amino acids: CASSKVDTGELFF. The CDR3 DNA sequence: TGTGCCAGCAGCAAAGTAGACACCGGGGAGCTGTTTTTT.

The chain links TRBV4-2 to TRBJ2-1, with a tentative D call TRBD2 (6 bases). V gave up 0 bases and J gave up 9 bases, with 9 bases separating them. This CDR3 has 13 residues. CDR1 is LGHNA, CDR2 YNFKEQ, per germline. CDR3 region: CASSQDRGVEQFF. The DNA of the CDR3 is TGTGCCAGCAGCCAAGATCGCGGGGTTGAGCAGTTCTTC.

The rearrangement uses TRBV5-1 and TRBJ2-1, with D perhaps matching TRBD1 (6 bases). CDR3 length: 20 amino acids. The germline CDR1 and CDR2 sequences are SGHRS and YFSETQ. V was shortened by 0 bases and J by 9 bases, with 31 bases between the two germline ends. The CDR3, as DNA: TGCGCCAGCAGCTTGGGATTTGGACAGCTGACAATTCGCGTGTCGGTTGAGCAGTTCTTC. It yields the protein CASSLGFGQLTIRVSVEQFF.

The chain recombines TRBV19 with TRBJ1-5; TRBD1 aligns across 8 bases. CDR1 LNHDA and CDR2 SQIVND come from the germline V gene (reference sequence). Trimming at V came to 3 bases and at J to 15 bases, leaving 13 bases not matched to a gene. The CDR3 totals 14 residues. CDR3: CASSIGPGGISVHF. The CDR3 DNA is TGTGCCAGTAGTATTGGGCCAGGGGGCATCTCGGTGCATTTT.

This clone was counted a single time. The gene calls are TRBV2 and TRBJ1-1, with 8 bases that match TRBD1. Germline V gene data show CDR1 as SNHLY and CDR2 as FYNNEI. This CDR3 has 15 amino acids. With 2 bases clipped from V and 7 bases from J, the junction kept 9 bases outside the gene matches. The CDR3 reads CASSEYQGAIGEAFF. As DNA, the CDR3 is TGTGCCAGCAGTGAATACCAGGGGGCTATCGGTGAAGCTTTCTTT.

The chain has TRBV2 and TRBJ2-5, with 13 bases matching TRBD2. This CDR3 contains 14 residues. Germline assignment: CDR1 SNHLY and CDR2 FYNNEI. With V trimmed by 7 bases and J by 2 bases, 1 base remained unmatched. The chain's CDR3 is CASKTSGGQETQYF. For the CDR3, the DNA is TGTGCCAGCAAGACTAGCGGGGGGCAAGAGACCCAGTACTTC.

The rearrangement uses TRBV14 and TRBJ2-1, with TRBD2 identical over 10 bases. This CDR3 region has 14 residues. Per germline, CDR1 SGHDN and CDR2 FVKESK. The J segment lost 6 bases and the V segment lost 4 bases, leaving 3 bases of the junction unmatched. The CDR3 is CASSRGLAANEQFF. The CDR3 nucleotides are TGTGCCAGCAGCCGCGGACTAGCGGCCAATGAGCAGTTCTTC.

The count of this clone is one. The J gene is TRBJ1-2, the V gene TRBV19, with no clear D. Germline V CDR1 and CDR2: LNHDA, SQIVND (reference sequence). The CDR3 is 14 residues long. With 2 bases removed from V and 10 bases from J, the gap between germline ends came to 17 bases. The CDR3 loop is CASSILTEDPNYTF. The DNA for the CDR3 is TGTGCCAGTAGTATATTAACGGAGGACCCAAACTACACCTTC.

The rearrangement joins TRBV4-3 to TRBJ1-1, with a tentative D call TRBD1 (6 bases). Germline V CDR1 and CDR2: LGHNA, YSLEER. The CDR3 is 14 amino acids. Trimming took 4 bases from V and 1 from J, leaving 10 bases between them. As DNA, the CDR3 is TGCGCCAGCAGCCTCCTCAGGGGGAACACTGAAGCTTTCTTT. This encodes CASSLLRGNTEAFF.

V is TRBV10-3 and J is TRBJ1-2, with no clear D. CDR1 and CDR2 from the germline V gene are ENHRY and SYGVKD. This CDR3 comprises 12 residues. V lost 9 bases to trimming and J lost 7 bases, with 15 bases between them. The chain's CDR3 is CAITAGEGGYTF. DNA for the CDR3: TGTGCCATAACTGCGGGCGAGGGTGGCTACACCTTC.

The chain employs TRBV30 and TRBJ2-1; 8 nucleotides align to TRBD2. J was trimmed by 4 bases and V by 1 base; bases with no gene match: 3. The CDR3 is 14 residues long. Germline values: CDR1 GTSNPN, CDR2 SVGIG (reference sequence). The CDR3 DNA sequence: TGTGCCTGGAGTGGTGGACTAGCTTACAATGAGCAGTTCTTC. As protein: CAWSGGLAYNEQFF.

The gene calls are TRBV5-1 and TRBJ2-4; D may be TRBD2 (5 bases). Germline V lookup: CDR1 SGHRS, CDR2 YFSETQ. CDR3 length: 14 amino acids. V was pared by 4 bases and J by 12 bases, with 20 bases between. This chain's CDR3 is CASSPGGRGYSQYF. The CDR3 DNA is TGCGCCAGCAGCCCGGGTGGCCGGGGATACAGTCAGTACTTC.

The chain joins TRBV2 to TRBJ1-1, with D possibly matching TRBD1 (6 bases). This CDR3 has 15 residues. Trimming pared 8 bases from V and 0 bases from J, leaving 16 bases between. Looked up from germline, CDR1 is SNHLY and CDR2 is FYNNEI. DNA for the CDR3: TGTGCCAGCCTTATACAGGGTTCTATGAACACTGAAGCTTTCTTT. Its protein product is CASLIQGSMNTEAFF.

This clone was recorded a few times. The CDR3 spells CASRALLDPDTQYF. The CDR3 coding sequence is TGTGCCAGCAGGGCGTTACTAGACCCAGATACGCAGTATTTT. The V call is TRBV6-6, the J call TRBJ2-3, with D possibly matching TRBD2 (5 bases). The V gene's germline CDR1 is MNHNY and CDR2 SVGAGI (reference sequence). V was clipped by 6 bases and J by 4 bases, with 14 bases between them. CDR3 size: 14 residues.

The chain carries TRBV9 and TRBJ2-1; maybe TRBD1 (5 bases). The CDR3 length is 14 residues. Germline CDR1 reads SGDLS; CDR2 reads YYNGEE. V was trimmed by 4 bases and J by 10 bases, leaving 18 bases between them. The CDR3 nucleotides read TGTGCCAGCAGCCAACAGGCCGGTGTATGGGAGCAGTTCTTC. Amino acids: CASSQQAGVWEQFF.

The CDR3 sequence: CASSEAGTGLTNYGYTF. CDR3 nucleotide sequence: TGTGCCAGCAGTGAAGCCGGGACAGGACTCACTAACTATGGCTACACCTTC. V and J are TRBV2 and TRBJ1-2; 8 bases match TRBD1. With V trimmed by 0 bases and J by 0 bases, 6 bases remained unmatched. This CDR3 contains 17 residues. The V gene's germline CDR1 is SNHLY and CDR2 FYNNEI. The full variable domain, completed using reference TRBV2 and TRBJ1-2, is EPEVTQTPSHQVTQMGQEVILRCVPISNHLYFYWYRQILGQKVEFLVSFYNNEISEKSEIFDDQFSVERPDGSNFTLKIRSTKLEDSAMYFCASSEAGTGLTNYGYTFGSGTRLTVV.

The rearrangement links TRBV5-4 to TRBJ1-1; TRBD1 matches 8 bases. The CDR3 is made up of 18 amino acids. Germline CDR1 and CDR2: SGHNT and YYREEE (reference sequence). Trimming removed 1 base from V and 6 bases from J; junction bases left unmatched: 17. The CDR3 DNA sequence: TGTGCCAGCAGCTTGAAGCTATGGAGCAGGGGGCATCGGTCTGAAGCTTTCTTT. This encodes CASSLKLWSRGHRSEAFF.

CDR3 in DNA: TGTGCCAGCAGTTTGACTGTGGCATTTTATAGCAATCAGCCCCAGCATTTT. This encodes CASSLTVAFYSNQPQHF. V gene TRBV7-9 combines with J gene TRBJ1-5; D gene ambiguous. This CDR3 has 17 residues. Trimming left V 6 bases short and J 0 bases short, with 18 bases between. Germline loops: CDR1 SEHNR, CDR2 FQNEAQ (reference sequence).

V gene TRBV9 combines with J gene TRBJ2-2; 8 nucleotides align to TRBD1. The CDR3 runs 14 residues. The V gene end was trimmed by 2 bases and the J gene end by 5 bases; junction bases not matched to a gene: 2. In germline, CDR1 is SGDLS, CDR2 YYNGEE. This CDR3 reads CASSVRGRTGELFF. As DNA, the CDR3 is TGTGCCAGCAGCGTCAGGGGGCGGACCGGGGAGCTGTTTTTT. The full variable domain, its missing parts supplied by reference TRBV9 and TRBJ2-2, is DSGVTQTPKHLITATGQRVTLRCSPRSGDLSVYWYQQSLDQGLQFLIQYYNGEERAKGNILERFSAQQFPDLHSELNLSSLELGDSALYFCASSVRGRTGELFFGEGSRLTVL.

The CDR3 reads CASQERAGGNQPQHF. CDR3 sequence (DNA): TGTGCCAGCCAAGAGAGGGCCGGGGGAAATCAGCCCCAGCATTTT. This sequence joins TRBV7-6 and TRBJ1-5; D possibly corresponds to TRBD1 (5 bases). This CDR3 has 15 residues. Germline loops: CDR1 SGHVS, CDR2 FNYEAQ. The germline V and J ends were trimmed by 8 bases and 4 bases, with 18 bases remaining between them.

The V and J genes are TRBV14 and TRBJ1-2; the D gene is possibly TRBD1 (5 bases). The CDR3 spans 14 residues. V lost 1 base and J 8 bases, leaving 14 bases between the germline ends. Germline loops: CDR1 SGHDN, CDR2 FVKESK. This chain's CDR3 is CASSQGVRVGGYTF. CDR3 bases: TGTGCCAGCAGCCAAGGGGTCAGGGTCGGCGGCTACACCTTC.

The chain carries TRBV6-6 and TRBJ1-1, with D perhaps matching TRBD1 (6 bases). Trimming removed 5 bases at V and 8 bases at J, with 12 bases between. CDR1 is MNHNY and CDR2 is SVGAGI in the germline V gene (reference sequence). This CDR3 has 12 amino acids. The DNA of the CDR3 is TGTGCCAGCAGTCCTACAGGGTGGGAAGCTTTCTTT. This sequence encodes CASSPTGWEAFF.

The chain links TRBV11-2 to TRBJ2-7; D unclear. Germline V gives CDR1 SGHAT, CDR2 FQNNGV. V was trimmed by 1 base and J by 3 bases, leaving 10 bases between them. The CDR3 runs to 14 residues. CDR3 bases: TGTGCCAGCAGCTTAGCAGTAGAGCGCTACGAGCAGTACTTC. Protein: CASSLAVERYEQYF.

The chain is built from TRBV11-2 and TRBJ1-1; D gene uncertain. The CDR3 length is 14 residues. Per the germline V gene, CDR1 is SGHAT and CDR2 is FQNNGV. Trimming left V 2 bases short and J 3 bases short, with 10 bases between. CDR3 DNA: TGTGCCAGCAGCTTAAACGGTCGCCACACTGAAGCTTTCTTT. Amino acid sequence: CASSLNGRHTEAFF. Using reference TRBV11-2 and TRBJ1-1 for the parts outside the CDR3, the full variable domain is EAGVAQSPRYKIIEKRQSVAFWCNPISGHATLYWYQQILGQGPKLLIQFQNNGVVDDSQLPKDRFSAERLKGVDSTLKIQPAKLEDSAVYLCASSLNGRHTEAFFGQGTRLTVV.

V and J are TRBV5-6 and TRBJ2-7; TRBD2 is a possible D gene (6 bases). CDR3 size: 13 residues. Between the trimmed V and J ends, which lost 1 base and 6 bases, there was a span of 11 bases. CDR1 SGHDT and CDR2 YYEEEE come from the germline V gene. DNA for the CDR3: TGTGCCAGCAGCTTGATATCCGGGGGCGAGCAGTACTTC. Its translation: CASSLISGGEQYF.